Listed here are 14 T cell receptor beta chains from one sample, sequenced in a study of T cell responses to AZD1222 COVID-19 vaccine (dated by TCRdb to the early 2020s). The time point label of this sample denotes: baseline before first vaccination. The library came from the immunoSEQ multiplex PCR assay. The clones in this table, taken by TCRdb from immuneACCESS, are in-frame only. Not every clone is retained; where verified, under half of the shortfall comes from an unresolved V gene, and the cause of the rest is unknown. The sample table lists 95,000 to 100,000 clones, roughly nine tenths of them with a count of one. Around 1.3% of the sample comes from the top ten. Sequences were derived from peripheral blood, sampled on day 0 of AZD1222 vaccination. These receptors originate from an adult in good health.

The chain is built from TRBV19 and TRBJ1-5; D gene unclear. The CDR3 extends over 12 amino acids. Trimming took 3 bases from V and 4 from J, leaving 4 bases between them. The V gene's germline CDR1 is LNHDA and CDR2 SQIVND (reference sequence). The CDR3 is CASSIENQPQHF. Here the CDR3 DNA reads TGTGCCAGTAGTATTGAGAATCAGCCCCAGCATTTT. Together with reference TRBV19 and TRBJ1-5, the CDR3 gives the full variable domain: DGGITQSPKYLFRKEGQNVTLSCEQNLNHDAMYWYRQDPGQGLRLIYYSQIVNDFQKGDIAEGYSVSREKKESFPLTVTSAQKNPTAFYLCASSIENQPQHFGDGTRLSIL.

The chain has TRBV5-8 and TRBJ1-1; TRBD1 might be the D (6 bases). The CDR3 spans 13 residues. Trimming removed 5 bases at V and 5 bases at J, with 13 bases between. Germline V lookup: CDR1 SGHTS, CDR2 YDEGEE. CDR3 residues: CASSPRRGTEAFF. The CDR3 region has the DNA TGTGCCAGCAGTCCGCGTAGGGGGACTGAAGCTTTCTTT.

The rearrangement links TRBV28 to TRBJ1-1; the D is unclear. The V gene's germline CDR1 is MDHEN and CDR2 SYDVKM. The CDR3 totals 11 residues. Deletions cut 5 bases from V and 10 bases from J, with 11 bases between. CDR3 loop: CASSLSSVAFF. DNA for the CDR3: TGTGCCAGCAGTCTCTCCTCTGTAGCTTTCTTT.

The V call is TRBV2, the J call TRBJ1-4, with D uncertain. Germline lookup yields CDR1 SNHLY and CDR2 FYNNEI. V was pared by 4 bases and J by 5 bases, with 11 bases between. This CDR3 has 14 amino acids. CDR3 in DNA: TGTGCCAGCAGTGCCCCCGCGGAGAATGAAAAACTGTTTTTT. Residues: CASSAPAENEKLFF.

This clone was picked up one time. CDR3 bases: TGTGCCAGCAGTTACTCCCCAGGGTCGGATTCACCCCTCCACTTT. It yields the protein CASSYSPGSDSPLHF. This chain links TRBV6-6 with TRBJ1-6, with TRBD1 as a possible D gene (5 bases). Per the germline V gene, CDR1 is MNHNY and CDR2 is SVGAGI (reference sequence). The V gene lost 0 bases and the J gene lost 8 bases, with 11 bases spanning the gap. The CDR3 runs 15 residues.

The chain uses TRBV28 and TRBJ2-5; 8 nucleotides agree with TRBD1. Germline V gene data show CDR1 as MDHEN and CDR2 as SYDVKM. This CDR3 has 18 amino acids. The trim removed 2 bases at V and 5 bases at J, leaving 16 bases unmatched. The CDR3 sequence: CASSLAQGAIFIRETQYF. CDR3 DNA: TGTGCCAGCAGTTTAGCGCAGGGGGCGATTTTTATTAGGGAGACCCAGTACTTC. Variable domain in full (rest from reference TRBV28 and TRBJ2-5): DVKVTQSSRYLVKRTGEKVFLECVQDMDHENMFWYRQDPGLGLRLIYFSYDVKMKEKGDIPEGYSVSREKKERFSLILESASTNQTSMYLCASSLAQGAIFIRETQYFGPGTRLLVL.

CDR3 protein: CASSPTWGLANTEAFF. DNA for the CDR3: TGTGCCAGCTCACCGACGTGGGGGCTAGCGAACACTGAAGCTTTCTTT. The chain uses TRBV18 and TRBJ1-1, with D possibly being TRBD1 (6 bases). Germline assignment: CDR1 KGHSH and CDR2 LQKENI. The V end lost 3 bases, the J end lost 1 base, and 15 bases lay between the germline ends. The CDR3 runs to 16 residues.

This clone was found once. This chain joins TRBV28 and TRBJ1-2; D gene uncertain. The CDR3 runs to 13 residues. The germline CDR1 and CDR2 sequences are MDHEN and SYDVKM. V was pared by 3 bases and J by 2 bases, with 7 bases between. The DNA of the CDR3 is TGTGCCAGCAGTTTCCCGGAAAACTATGGCTACACCTTC. Translating gives CASSFPENYGYTF.

The V and J genes are TRBV5-4 and TRBJ1-4, with TRBD1 identical over 7 bases. The junction had 12 bases not matched to a gene; V was cut back by 3 bases and J by 7 bases. Germline assignment: CDR1 SGHNT and CDR2 YYREEE (reference sequence). This CDR3 region has 16 residues. The CDR3 DNA follows: TGTGCCAGCAGCTCGAGCTTCTCAGGGGGAGGTGAAAAACTGTTTTTT. Translating gives CASSSSFSGGGEKLFF. The whole variable domain, filled in from reference TRBV5-4 and TRBJ1-4, reads ETGVTQSPTHLIKTRGQQVTLRCSSQSGHNTVSWYQQALGQGPQFIFQYYREEENGRGNFPPRFSGLQFPNYSSELNVNALELDDSALYLCASSSSFSGGGEKLFFGSGTQLSVL.

The CDR3 region is CSARDFNWQYF. The DNA of the CDR3 is TGCAGTGCTAGAGATTTTAATTGGCAGTACTTC. The chain joins TRBV20-1 to TRBJ2-7; D is undetermined. The ends were cut back, 0 bases at V and 9 bases at J, with 9 bases in the middle. Per the germline V gene, CDR1 is DFQATT and CDR2 is SNEGSKA (reference sequence). The CDR3 has 11 residues.

This chain uses TRBV19 with TRBJ1-2, with D unclear. Germline V gene lookup returns CDR1 LNHDA and CDR2 SQIVND (reference sequence). With 7 bases removed from V and 0 bases from J, the gap between germline ends came to 24 bases. This CDR3 is 18 amino acids long. The CDR3: CASTNTRPNRRANYGYTF. As DNA, the CDR3 is TGTGCCAGTACCAACACGAGACCAAATCGCCGGGCTAACTATGGCTACACCTTC.

The sample holds one count of this clone. The V and J genes are TRBV12-3 or TRBV12-4 and TRBJ1-1, with a weak D call TRBD1 (5 bases). The V and J ends lost 2 bases and 5 bases respectively, with 9 bases between them. The CDR3 extends over 13 amino acids. The CDR3 loop is CASSLPRGTEAFF. The CDR3, as DNA: TGTGCCAGCAGTTTACCTAGGGGTACTGAAGCTTTCTTT.

CDR3 nucleotides: TGTGCCAGCAGTTTATCCCTCCACATTGAAGCTTTCTTT. Its translation is CASSLSLHIEAFF. This chain links TRBV28 with TRBJ1-1, with D unresolved. CDR1 is MDHEN and CDR2 is SYDVKM in the germline V gene. V lost 1 base and J 7 bases, leaving 10 bases between the germline ends. The CDR3 is made up of 13 amino acids.

The V and J genes are TRBV19 and TRBJ1-1; 7 bases agree with TRBD1. CDR3 size: 16 residues. Trimming took 7 bases from V and 6 from J; bases not matched to a gene: 17. Germline V gene data show CDR1 as LNHDA and CDR2 as SQIVND (reference sequence). The CDR3, as DNA: TGTGCCAGTATACCGGGACACCCATCAGGGGGGGCTGAAGCTTTCTTT. As protein: CASIPGHPSGGAEAFF.